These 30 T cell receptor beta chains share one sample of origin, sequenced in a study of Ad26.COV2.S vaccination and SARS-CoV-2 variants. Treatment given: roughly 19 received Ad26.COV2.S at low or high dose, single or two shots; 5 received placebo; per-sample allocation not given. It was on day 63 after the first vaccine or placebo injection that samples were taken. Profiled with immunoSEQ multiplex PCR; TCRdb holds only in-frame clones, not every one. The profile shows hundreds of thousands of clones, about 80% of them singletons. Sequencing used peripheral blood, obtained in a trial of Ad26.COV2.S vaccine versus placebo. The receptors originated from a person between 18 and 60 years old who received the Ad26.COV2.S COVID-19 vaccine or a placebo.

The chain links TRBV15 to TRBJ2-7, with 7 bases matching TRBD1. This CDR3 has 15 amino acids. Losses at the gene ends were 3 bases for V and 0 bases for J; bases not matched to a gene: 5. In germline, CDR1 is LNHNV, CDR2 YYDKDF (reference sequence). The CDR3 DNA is TGTGCCACCAGCAGGTCCGGGACAGTCTCCTACGAGCAGTACTTC. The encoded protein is CATSRSGTVSYEQYF.

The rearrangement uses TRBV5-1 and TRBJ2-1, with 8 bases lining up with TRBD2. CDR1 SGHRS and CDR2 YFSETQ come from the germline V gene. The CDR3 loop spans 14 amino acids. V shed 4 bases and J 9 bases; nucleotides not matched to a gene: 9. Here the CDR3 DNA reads TGCGCCAGCAGCGACGGGACTAGGGGTGGTGAGCAGTTCTTC. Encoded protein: CASSDGTRGGEQFF.

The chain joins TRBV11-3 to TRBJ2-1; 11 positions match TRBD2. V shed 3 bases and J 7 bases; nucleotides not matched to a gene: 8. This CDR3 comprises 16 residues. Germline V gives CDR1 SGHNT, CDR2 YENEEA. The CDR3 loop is CASSFIAGGPFNEQFF. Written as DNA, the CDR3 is TGTGCCAGCAGCTTCATAGCGGGAGGGCCTTTTAATGAGCAGTTCTTC.

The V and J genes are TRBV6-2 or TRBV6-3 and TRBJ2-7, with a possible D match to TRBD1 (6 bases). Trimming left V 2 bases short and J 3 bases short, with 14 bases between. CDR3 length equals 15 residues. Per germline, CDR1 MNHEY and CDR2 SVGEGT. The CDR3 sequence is CASSYTYRANYEQYF. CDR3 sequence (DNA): TGTGCCAGCAGTTACACTTACAGGGCCAACTACGAGCAGTACTTC.

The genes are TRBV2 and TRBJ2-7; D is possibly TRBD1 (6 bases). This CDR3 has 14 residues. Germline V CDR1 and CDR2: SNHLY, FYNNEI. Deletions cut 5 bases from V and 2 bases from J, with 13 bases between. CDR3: CASSLGTLTYEQYF. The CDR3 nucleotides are TGTGCCAGCAGTTTGGGGACACTAACCTACGAGCAGTACTTC.

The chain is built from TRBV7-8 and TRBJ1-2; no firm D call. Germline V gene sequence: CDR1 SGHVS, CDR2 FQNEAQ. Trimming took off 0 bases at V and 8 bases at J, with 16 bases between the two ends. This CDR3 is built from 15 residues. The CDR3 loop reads CASSLARSAFGGYTF. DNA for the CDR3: TGTGCCAGCAGCTTAGCGAGATCAGCCTTCGGCGGCTACACCTTC.

The CDR3 coding sequence is TGTGCCAGCTCACAGCAAACCGGGACTAGCGGCATGGAGACCCAGTACTTC. Its protein product is CASSQQTGTSGMETQYF. This chain joins TRBV18 and TRBJ2-5, with 11 bases aligning to TRBD2. Germline V gene lookup returns CDR1 KGHSH and CDR2 LQKENI. The CDR3 has 17 amino acids. Trimming removed 4 bases from V and 5 bases from J; junction bases left unmatched: 12.

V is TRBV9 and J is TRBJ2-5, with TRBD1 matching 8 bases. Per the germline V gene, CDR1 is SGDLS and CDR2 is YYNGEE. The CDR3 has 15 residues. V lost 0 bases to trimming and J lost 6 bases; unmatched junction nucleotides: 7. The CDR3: CASSVGAGGPKTQYF. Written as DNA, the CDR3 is TGTGCCAGCAGCGTAGGGGCAGGGGGCCCCAAGACCCAGTACTTC.

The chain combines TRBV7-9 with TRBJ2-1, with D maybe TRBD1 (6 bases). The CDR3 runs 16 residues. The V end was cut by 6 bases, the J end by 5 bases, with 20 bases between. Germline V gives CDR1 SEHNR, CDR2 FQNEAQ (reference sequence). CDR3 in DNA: TGTGCCAGCAGAACAGGGTTTAAAGAGGGCAACAATGAGCAGTTCTTC. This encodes CASRTGFKEGNNEQFF.

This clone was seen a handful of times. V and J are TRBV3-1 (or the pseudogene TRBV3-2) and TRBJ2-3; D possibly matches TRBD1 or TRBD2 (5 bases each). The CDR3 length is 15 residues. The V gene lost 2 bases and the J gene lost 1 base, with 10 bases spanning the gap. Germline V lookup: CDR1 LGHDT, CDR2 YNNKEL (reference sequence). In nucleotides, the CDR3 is TGTGCCAGCAGCCAAAATAGGGGAGGCACAGATACGCAGTATTTT. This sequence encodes CASSQNRGGTDTQYF.

For the CDR3, the DNA is TGTGCCTGGACCCAACAGGGGAACACTGAAGCTTTCTTT. Its protein product is CAWTQQGNTEAFF. This chain links TRBV30 with TRBJ1-1; D might be TRBD1 (6 bases). Deletions cut 4 bases from V and 1 base from J, with 10 bases between. The V gene's germline CDR1 is GTSNPN and CDR2 SVGIG (reference sequence). The CDR3 covers 13 residues.

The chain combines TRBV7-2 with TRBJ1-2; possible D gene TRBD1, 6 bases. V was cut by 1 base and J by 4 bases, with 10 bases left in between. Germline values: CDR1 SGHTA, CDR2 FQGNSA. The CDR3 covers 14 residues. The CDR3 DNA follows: TGTGCCAGCAGCTTAGTACAGGGTGGCTATGGCTACACCTTC. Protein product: CASSLVQGGYGYTF.

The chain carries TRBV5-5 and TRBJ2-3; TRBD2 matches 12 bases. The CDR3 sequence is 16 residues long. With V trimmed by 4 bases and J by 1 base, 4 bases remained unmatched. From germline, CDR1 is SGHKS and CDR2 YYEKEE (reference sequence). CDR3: CASSPRLAGGTDTQYF. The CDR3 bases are TGTGCCAGCAGCCCCAGACTAGCGGGAGGCACAGATACGCAGTATTTT.

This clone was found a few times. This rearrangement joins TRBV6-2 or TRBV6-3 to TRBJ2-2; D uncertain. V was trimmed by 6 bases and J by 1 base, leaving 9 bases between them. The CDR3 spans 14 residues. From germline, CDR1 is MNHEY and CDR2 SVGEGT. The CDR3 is CASSRTENTGELFF. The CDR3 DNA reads TGTGCCAGCAGCCGGACGGAGAACACCGGGGAGCTGTTTTTT.

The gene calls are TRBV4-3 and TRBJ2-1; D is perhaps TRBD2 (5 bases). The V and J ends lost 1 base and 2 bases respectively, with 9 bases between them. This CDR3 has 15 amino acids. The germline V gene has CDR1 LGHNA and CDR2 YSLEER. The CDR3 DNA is TGCGCCAGCAGCCAAGGTAGAGGGCCCTACAATGAGCAGTTCTTC. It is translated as CASSQGRGPYNEQFF.

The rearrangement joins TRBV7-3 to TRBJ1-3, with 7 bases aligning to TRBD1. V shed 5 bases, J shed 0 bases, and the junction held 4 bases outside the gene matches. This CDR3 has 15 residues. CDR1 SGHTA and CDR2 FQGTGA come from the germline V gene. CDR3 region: CASSQNRGSGNTIYF. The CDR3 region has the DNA TGTGCCAGCAGCCAAAACAGGGGCTCTGGAAACACCATATATTTT.

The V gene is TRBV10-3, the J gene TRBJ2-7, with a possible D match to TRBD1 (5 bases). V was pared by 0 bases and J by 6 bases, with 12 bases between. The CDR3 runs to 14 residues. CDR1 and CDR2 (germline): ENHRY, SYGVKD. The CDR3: CAISESGPRGEQYF. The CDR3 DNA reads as TGTGCCATCAGTGAGTCGGGGCCTCGCGGCGAGCAGTACTTC.

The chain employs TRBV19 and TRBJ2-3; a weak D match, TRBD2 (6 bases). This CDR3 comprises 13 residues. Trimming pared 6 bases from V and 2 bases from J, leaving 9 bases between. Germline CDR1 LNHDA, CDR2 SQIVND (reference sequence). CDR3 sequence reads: CASSPGLTDTQYF. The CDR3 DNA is TGTGCCAGTAGCCCGGGACTCACAGATACGCAGTATTTT. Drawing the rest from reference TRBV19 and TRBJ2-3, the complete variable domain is DGGITQSPKYLFRKEGQNVTLSCEQNLNHDAMYWYRQDPGQGLRLIYYSQIVNDFQKGDIAEGYSVSREKKESFPLTVTSAQKNPTAFYLCASSPGLTDTQYFGPGTRLTVL.

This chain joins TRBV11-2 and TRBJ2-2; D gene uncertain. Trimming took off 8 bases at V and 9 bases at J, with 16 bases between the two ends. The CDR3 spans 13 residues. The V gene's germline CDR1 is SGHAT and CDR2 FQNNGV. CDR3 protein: CASRQRMSRELFF. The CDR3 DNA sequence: TGTGCCAGCCGACAACGTATGTCCCGGGAGCTGTTTTTT.

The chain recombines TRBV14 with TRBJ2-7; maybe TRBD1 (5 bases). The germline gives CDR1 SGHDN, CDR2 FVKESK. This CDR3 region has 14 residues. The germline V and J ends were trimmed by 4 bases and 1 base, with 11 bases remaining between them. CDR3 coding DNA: TGTGCCAGCAGCCGGCAGGGATCGTCCTACGAGCAGTACTTC. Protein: CASSRQGSSYEQYF.

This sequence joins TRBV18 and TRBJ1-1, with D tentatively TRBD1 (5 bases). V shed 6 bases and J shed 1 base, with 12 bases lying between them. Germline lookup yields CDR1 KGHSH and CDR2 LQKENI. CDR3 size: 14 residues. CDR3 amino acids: CASSPDRTNTEAFF. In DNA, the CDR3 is TGTGCCAGCTCGCCTGACAGAACGAACACTGAAGCTTTCTTT.

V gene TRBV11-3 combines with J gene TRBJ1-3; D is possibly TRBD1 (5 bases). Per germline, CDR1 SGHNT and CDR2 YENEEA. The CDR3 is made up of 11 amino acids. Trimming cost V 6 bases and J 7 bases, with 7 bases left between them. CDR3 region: CASRGPNTIYF. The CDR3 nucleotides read TGTGCCAGCAGGGGACCGAACACCATATATTTT.

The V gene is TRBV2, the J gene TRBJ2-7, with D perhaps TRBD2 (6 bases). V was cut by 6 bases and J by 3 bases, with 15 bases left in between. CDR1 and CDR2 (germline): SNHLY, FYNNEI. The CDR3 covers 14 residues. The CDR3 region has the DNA TGTGCCAGCAGATTCACGGGACTGCTCTACGAGCAGTACTTC. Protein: CASRFTGLLYEQYF.

CDR3 coding DNA: TGCGCCAGCAGCCAGACAGGGGCCCTTAACTACGAGCAGTACTTC. Amino acids: CASSQTGALNYEQYF. The genes are TRBV4-1 and TRBJ2-7, with 8 positions matching TRBD1. With V trimmed by 3 bases and J by 3 bases, 7 bases remained unmatched. Germline V gene data show CDR1 as MGHRA and CDR2 as YSYEKL. CDR3 length equals 15 residues.

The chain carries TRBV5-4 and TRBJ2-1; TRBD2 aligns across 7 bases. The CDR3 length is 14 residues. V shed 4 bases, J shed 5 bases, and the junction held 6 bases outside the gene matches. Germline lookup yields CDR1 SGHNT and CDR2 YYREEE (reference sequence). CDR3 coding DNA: TGTGCCAGCAGCCCCTCGCGGGGGAACAATGAGCAGTTCTTC. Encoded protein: CASSPSRGNNEQFF.

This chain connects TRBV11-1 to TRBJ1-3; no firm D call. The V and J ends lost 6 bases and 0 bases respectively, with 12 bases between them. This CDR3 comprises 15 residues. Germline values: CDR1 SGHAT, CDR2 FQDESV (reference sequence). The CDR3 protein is CASRIRAGSGNTIYF. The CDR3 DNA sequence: TGTGCCAGCAGGATCCGCGCCGGCTCTGGAAACACCATATATTTT.

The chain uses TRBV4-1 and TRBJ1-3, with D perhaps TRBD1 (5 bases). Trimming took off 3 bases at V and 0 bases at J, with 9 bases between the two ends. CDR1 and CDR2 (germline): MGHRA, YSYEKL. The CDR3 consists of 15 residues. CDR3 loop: CASSQGPSSGNTIYF. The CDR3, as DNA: TGCGCCAGCAGCCAGGGACCAAGCTCTGGAAACACCATATATTTT.

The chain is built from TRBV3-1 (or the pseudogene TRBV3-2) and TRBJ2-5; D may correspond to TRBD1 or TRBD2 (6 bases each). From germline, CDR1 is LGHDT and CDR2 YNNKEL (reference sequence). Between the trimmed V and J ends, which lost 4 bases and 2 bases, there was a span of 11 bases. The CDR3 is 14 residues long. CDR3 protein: CASSLRRGQETQYF. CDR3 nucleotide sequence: TGTGCCAGCAGCCTGCGGAGGGGGCAAGAGACCCAGTACTTC.

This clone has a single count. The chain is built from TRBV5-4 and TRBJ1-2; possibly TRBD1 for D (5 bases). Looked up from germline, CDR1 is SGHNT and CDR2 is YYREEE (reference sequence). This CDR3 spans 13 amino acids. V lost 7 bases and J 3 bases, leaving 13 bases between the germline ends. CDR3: CASRAWGDYGYTF. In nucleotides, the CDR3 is TGTGCCAGCCGGGCTTGGGGCGACTATGGCTACACCTTC. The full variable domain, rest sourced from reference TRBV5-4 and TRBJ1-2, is ETGVTQSPTHLIKTRGQQVTLRCSSQSGHNTVSWYQQALGQGPQFIFQYYREEENGRGNFPPRFSGLQFPNYSSELNVNALELDDSALYLCASRAWGDYGYTFGSGTRLTVV.

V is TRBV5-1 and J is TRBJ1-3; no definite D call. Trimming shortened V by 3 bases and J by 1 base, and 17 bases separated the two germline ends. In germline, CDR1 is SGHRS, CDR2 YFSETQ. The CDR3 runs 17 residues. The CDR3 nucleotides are TGCGCCAGCAGCTCCCTCCCCTTCGACTTGTCTGGAAACACCATATATTTT. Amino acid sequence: CASSSLPFDLSGNTIYF. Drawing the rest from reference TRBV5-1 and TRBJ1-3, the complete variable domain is KAGVTQTPRYLIKTRGQQVTLSCSPISGHRSVSWYQQTPGQGLQFLFEYFSETQRNKGNFPGRFSGRQFSNSRSEMNVSTLELGDSALYLCASSSLPFDLSGNTIYFGEGSWLTVV.